This T cell receptor (beta chain) was captured by sequencing in a study of brain T cells in children with intractable seizures. Repertoires were generated with immunoSEQ multiplex PCR, while TCRdb's copy carries only in-frame clones and drops some. The sample consists of roughly 64,000 clones, around 95% of them appearing once. Only cases whose brain tissue showed the highest T cell transcript signatures were sequenced. The source material was peripheral blood, sampled at surgery. This receptor was obtained from a boy younger than two with focal cortical dysplasia and intractable seizures.

CDR3 bases: TGTGCCAGCAGCACCCAGGGACTAACGCCTGGGGAGCTGTTTTTT. Translation gives CASSTQGLTPGELFF. The chain couples TRBV7-2 to TRBJ2-2; the match to TRBD2 covers 7 bases. In germline, CDR1 is SGHTA, CDR2 FQGNSA. The length of the CDR3 is 15 residues. V lost 5 bases, J lost 8 bases, and 11 bases stayed unmatched.